One and the same sample provided the 13 T cell receptor beta chains below, sequenced in a study of CD4 T cells in relation to SARS-CoV-2 and coronaviruses. The antigens for these receptors are not known. TCRdb keeps only in-frame clones here, not all; method: immunoSEQ multiplex PCR. This table holds around 15,000 clones, just under 80% found once. Before the COVID-19 pandemic, during about 2011-2018, CD4+ T cells were taken from unexposed donors. The cells were cultured for approximately 10 days before CD4+ T cells were isolated. Sequencing was done on a sample of CD4+ T cells from PBMCs, cultured in vitro. The receptors come from a human donor in good health.

The rearrangement links TRBV3-1 (or the pseudogene TRBV3-2) to TRBJ1-1; the D is unclear. Per the germline V gene, CDR1 is LGHDT and CDR2 is YNNKEL (reference sequence). V lost 3 bases and J lost 3, with 11 bases in between. The CDR3 sequence is 14 residues long. CDR3 region: CASSQVGGYTEAFF. CDR3 nucleotides: TGTGCCAGCAGCCAGGTTGGAGGGTACACTGAAGCTTTCTTT.

This chain uses TRBV30 with TRBJ1-3; possible D gene TRBD1, 5 bases. The CDR3 runs to 16 residues. Deletions cut 4 bases from V and 0 bases from J, with 16 bases between. Germline lookup yields CDR1 GTSNPN and CDR2 SVGIG (reference sequence). The CDR3 region has the DNA TGTGCCTGGACCCGGGGGGTTATAAGCTCTGGAAACACCATATATTTT. This gives the protein CAWTRGVISSGNTIYF.

V usage is TRBV19 and J usage is TRBJ2-5, with 11 bases matching TRBD1. Germline V gives CDR1 LNHDA, CDR2 SQIVND (reference sequence). This CDR3 is 14 amino acids long. J lost 4 bases, V lost 5 bases, and 3 bases had no gene match. The CDR3 sequence: CASSSGTGGETQYF. In DNA, the CDR3 is TGTGCCAGTAGTTCCGGGACAGGGGGAGAGACCCAGTACTTC.

In its sample, this clone was seen once. The rearrangement links TRBV4-1 to TRBJ2-5; D is undetermined. The ends were cut back, 1 base at V and 4 bases at J, with 16 bases in the middle. The CDR3 contains 16 residues. In germline, CDR1 is MGHRA, CDR2 YSYEKL. The CDR3 reads CASSQVVGPPGETQYF. The CDR3 nucleotides are TGCGCCAGCAGCCAAGTTGTAGGTCCCCCGGGAGAGACCCAGTACTTC.

The V and J genes are TRBV9 and TRBJ1-1; possible D gene TRBD1, 5 bases. The CDR3 length is 14 residues. CDR1 is SGDLS and CDR2 is YYNGEE in the germline V gene. Trimming removed 9 bases at V and 4 bases at J, with 19 bases between. In DNA form, the CDR3 reads TGTGCCACCAGTCCTGGGGGGAGTGGCACTGAAGCTTTCTTT. Its protein product is CATSPGGSGTEAFF.

The rearrangement uses TRBV28 and TRBJ2-7; D might be TRBD2 (7 bases). V gave up 8 bases and J gave up 5 bases, with 16 bases separating them. The CDR3 runs 13 residues. CDR1 and CDR2 (germline): MDHEN, SYDVKM. The DNA of the CDR3 is TGTGCCAGCCTCTTACGGGGGGCTCACGAGCAGTACTTC. The encoded protein is CASLLRGAHEQYF.

This clone was observed a handful of times. CDR3 sequence (DNA): TGTGCCAGCAGCTTGGGATCCGCCGGGGAGCTGTTTTTT. As protein: CASSLGSAGELFF. The chain recombines TRBV11-2 with TRBJ2-2; D not resolved. V lost 3 bases, J lost 6 bases, and 8 bases lay in between. CDR3 length: 13 amino acids. CDR1 is SGHAT, CDR2 FQNNGV, per germline.

This clone was counted a single time. J is TRBJ2-2 and V is TRBV5-1; tentatively, D is TRBD1 (7 bases). The CDR3 runs to 17 residues. Between the trimmed V and J ends, which lost 4 bases and 5 bases, there was a span of 21 bases. Germline V gives CDR1 SGHRS, CDR2 YFSETQ. The CDR3 protein is CASSTVEGAAQTGELFF. The CDR3 DNA reads TGCGCCAGCAGCACGGTGGAGGGGGCGGCTCAAACCGGGGAGCTGTTTTTT.

This chain links TRBV7-9 with TRBJ1-5; the match to TRBD1 covers 8 bases. In germline, CDR1 is SEHNR, CDR2 FQNEAQ (reference sequence). J was trimmed by 5 bases and V by 8 bases; bases with no gene match: 5. The CDR3 sequence is 13 residues long. The CDR3 loop is CASSETGDQPQHF. The CDR3 coding sequence is TGTGCCAGCTCGGAGACAGGGGATCAGCCCCAGCATTTT.

Only one count was recorded for this clone. V usage is TRBV14 and J usage is TRBJ1-1, with D hard to call. The CDR3 extends over 12 amino acids. With 3 bases removed from V and 1 base from J, the gap between germline ends came to 3 bases. Germline CDR1 reads SGHDN; CDR2 reads FVKESK. CDR3: CASSQSNTEAFF. As DNA, the CDR3 is TGTGCCAGCAGCCAGTCGAACACTGAAGCTTTCTTT.

The chain combines TRBV7-9 with TRBJ2-1, with D possibly TRBD1 on 6 matching bases. Germline V CDR1 and CDR2: SEHNR, FQNEAQ (reference sequence). The CDR3 length is 14 residues. V shed 0 bases and J shed 10 bases, with 13 bases lying between them. The CDR3 protein is CASSLAGAIREQFF. Written as DNA, the CDR3 is TGTGCCAGCAGCTTAGCGGGGGCAATAAGGGAGCAGTTCTTC.

This clone has just a few counts. The CDR3 reads CASSGSKAGELFF. In DNA, the CDR3 is TGTGCCAGCAGCGGATCCAAGGCCGGGGAGCTGTTTTTT. The chain links TRBV7-8 to TRBJ2-2; D is undetermined. The ends were cut back, 5 bases at V and 6 bases at J, with 10 bases in the middle. The germline CDR1 and CDR2 sequences are SGHVS and FQNEAQ. The CDR3 sequence is 13 residues long. The full variable domain, its missing parts supplied by reference TRBV7-8 and TRBJ2-2, is GAGVSQSPRYKVAKRGQDVALRCDPISGHVSLFWYQQALGQGPEFLTYFQNEAQLDKSGLPSDRFFAERPEGSVSTLKIQRTQQEDSAVYLCASSGSKAGELFFGEGSRLTVL.

The rearrangement uses TRBV5-1 and TRBJ1-1; D is undetermined. The CDR3 is 17 residues long. Trimming cost V 4 bases and J 1 base, with 20 bases left between them. Germline values: CDR1 SGHRS, CDR2 YFSETQ. This chain's CDR3 is CASSHTNSGWGNTEAFF. The CDR3, as DNA: TGCGCCAGCAGCCACACTAACTCCGGGTGGGGGAACACTGAAGCTTTCTTT.